Listed below are T cell receptor beta chains from one sample, sequenced in a study of T-cell memory formation after mild COVID-19. TCRdb passed the 5' RACE reads through MiXCR, listing each CDR3 protein once. The sample records fewer than 200,000 distinct CDR3 sequences, over 10% being singletons. What was sequenced was PBMCs or a T cell subset sorted from them (not recorded which). The receptor source for this set is a man aged 18 to 30 who had mild COVID-19 (a few samples of this study predate the infection). Cell type and time point are not known. Both conserved end residues are part of each CDR3.

J,V,CDR3
TRBJ2-3,TRBV5-1,CASSSRLAGGSTDTQYF
TRBJ2-3,TRBV20-1,CSASGGKDTQYF
TRBJ2-7,TRBV6-2/TRBV6-3,CASRGRLSSYEQYF
TRBJ2-3,TRBV19,CASSMDRASTDTQYF
TRBJ2-5,TRBV7-2,CASSLRQGAAVGETQYF
TRBJ1-3,TRBV5-1,CASSLNGDRSSGNTIYF
TRBJ1-1,TRBV4-3,CASSQELAWEAFF
TRBJ1-2,TRBV29-1,CSVEVTPISGYTF
TRBJ2-3,TRBV4-3,CASSQDRGKDTQYF
TRBJ2-3,TRBV3-1,CASSRGLAGVADTQYF
TRBJ2-7,TRBV6-5,CASSYGPRVREQYF
TRBJ2-7,TRBV6-5,CASSQGPEQYF
TRBJ2-5,TRBV12-3/TRBV12-4,CASSLTETEETQYF
TRBJ2-3,TRBV3-1,CASREQYF
TRBJ2-2,TRBV29-1,CSVSPDTGELFF
TRBJ1-2,TRBV7-2,CASSLGLDGYTF
TRBJ2-2,TRBV6-5,CASSYGQEAGELFF
TRBJ2-1,TRBV11-2,CASASPERGLNEQFF
TRBJ2-2,TRBV5-1,CASSLDPRGTGELFF
TRBJ2-3,TRBV11-2,CASSLVAAGELPRTDTQYF
TRBJ2-1,TRBV5-1,CASSFFRGDDEQFF
TRBJ1-2,TRBV20-1,CSATWTGGNGYTF
TRBJ1-6,TRBV4-1,CASSPTGGGSPLHF
TRBJ1-2,TRBV7-2,CASSSFLDWDYGYTF
TRBJ1-6,TRBV25-1,CASRRGTDSPLHF
TRBJ2-5,TRBV5-1,CASSLLTSGRETQYF
TRBJ1-4,TRBV7-2,CASSRGGSNEKLFF
TRBJ2-1,TRBV29-1,CSVENQGGQFF
TRBJ2-4,TRBV29-1,CSVEDPPGAGGNIQYF
TRBJ2-1,TRBV7-6,CASSRRTSPQNEQFF
TRBJ1-1,TRBV6-6,CASSTRDRGDTEAFF
TRBJ2-7,TRBV10-3,CAIGYREAQREQYF
TRBJ2-5,TRBV27,CASRRNSGGETQYF
TRBJ1-1,TRBV3-1,CASSQASKTNTEAFF
TRBJ2-7,TRBV5-1,CASSLWGQATSYEQYF
TRBJ2-3,TRBV30,CACSLAGADTQYF
TRBJ2-2,TRBV7-8,CASSLDAGTNTGELFF
TRBJ2-5,TRBV5-1,CASSTPGGTQYF
TRBJ2-2,TRBV11-2,CASSLTGGRDNTGELFF
TRBJ2-4,TRBV7-2,CASSYARGKGYF
TRBJ1-1,TRBV6-2/TRBV6-3,CASRKQGGTEAFF
TRBJ1-1,TRBV7-2,CASSLQGVGTEAFF
TRBJ2-2,TRBV12-3/TRBV12-4,CAGRPFLNTGELFF
TRBJ2-7,TRBV11-2,CASSPGAPYRSAYEQYF
TRBJ1-1,TRBV5-1,CASSAPGGHEAFF
TRBJ2-2,TRBV5-1,CASSLGWSTGELFF
TRBJ1-6,TRBV4-1,CASSRRGSSYNSPLHF
TRBJ1-6,TRBV12-3/TRBV12-4,CASRGSSYNSPLHF
TRBJ2-3,TRBV6-2/TRBV6-3,CATGTSATDTQYF
TRBJ2-3,TRBV6-5,CASSIGLAGPTDTQYF
TRBJ2-7,TRBV9,CASSVGELGLYEQYF